Listed here is a single T cell receptor beta chain. The antigen is undetermined. This record comes from a study of T-cell memory formation after mild COVID-19. Study-level points and caveats: The pre-infection memory compartment contained some responding clones, suggesting cross-reactive memory joined. Whereas later expanders leaned CD4+, clones contracting day 15 to 85 showed a balanced CD4/CD8 makeup.

The germline V and J ends were trimmed by 5 bases and 1 base, with 17 bases remaining between them. The germline gives CDR1 SGHVS, CDR2 FQNEAQ. There are 16 residues in the CDR3. TCRdb re-analysed the 5' RACE reads in MiXCR, keeping a single row per CDR3 protein. Counted here are about 190,000 distinct CDR3 sequences, about 18% occurring once; the ten biggest clones make up roughly 2.3%. This chain uses TRBV7-8 with TRBJ1-1; D perhaps matches TRBD1 (6 bases). The receptor was isolated from an adult woman who had mild COVID-19 (a few samples of this study predate the infection). Cell type and time point are not known. The sample was PBMCs or a T cell subset sorted from them (not recorded which). The CDR3 DNA follows: TGTGCCAGCAGCGCCCGTCGGGGGGCAAGGAACACTGAAGCTTTCTTT. As protein: CASSARRGARNTEAFF.